One sample yielded the 28 T cell receptor beta chains listed below, sequenced in a study of tumor and adjacent non-tumor tissue in lung cancer. A modified ARM-PCR protocol with three rounds of nested PCR amplified TCRbeta. MiXCR, applied by TCRdb to the multiplex PCR reads, yields one record per CDR3 protein. The sample lists over 110,000 distinct CDR3 sequences, approximately 64% seen once, with 15% to 20% in the top ten. No cell sorting was done before RNA was extracted from the tissue. The specimen was lung tumor tissue. The receptor set was obtained from a man in his fifties or sixties with small cell lung cancer.

The chain carries TRBV10-2 and TRBJ2-7, with D unresolved. Germline V gives CDR1 WSHSY, CDR2 SAAADI. CDR3 length: 13 amino acids. The V gene lost 3 bases and the J gene lost 13 bases, with 19 bases spanning the gap. For the CDR3, the DNA is TGCGCCAGCAGTGACGTTAGAGGCTACGATCAATACGTC. Amino acid sequence: CASSDVRGYDQYV.

V usage is TRBV7-8 and J usage is TRBJ1-1; no clear D gene. This CDR3 region has 16 residues. Germline values: CDR1 SGHVS, CDR2 FQNEAQ. V was trimmed by 1 base and J by 2 bases, leaving 14 bases between them. CDR3 region: CASSLEGRIFNTEAFF. The CDR3 coding sequence is TGTGCCAGCAGCTTAGAAGGCAGGATTTTTAACACTGAAGCTTTCTTT. The whole variable domain, filled in from reference TRBV7-8 and TRBJ1-1, reads GAGVSQSPRYKVAKRGQDVALRCDPISGHVSLFWYQQALGQGPEFLTYFQNEAQLDKSGLPSDRFFAERPEGSVSTLKIQRTQQEDSAVYLCASSLEGRIFNTEAFFGQGTRLTVV.

Concerning this clonotype: Given a much more abundant clone one base away, this may be a read error. This sequence joins TRBV20-1 and TRBJ2-1; D is ambiguous. Per the germline V gene, CDR1 is DFQATT and CDR2 is SNEGSKA (reference sequence). There are 11 residues in the CDR3. Trimming took 5 bases from V and 8 from J, leaving 10 bases between them. The CDR3 bases are TGCAGTGCTTCCCCTCCTTATGAGCAGTTCTTC. Translated: CSASPPYEQFF.

V and J are TRBV6-2 or TRBV6-3 and TRBJ2-4; D is possibly TRBD2 (5 bases). V lost 7 bases and J lost 0, with 16 bases in between. The CDR3 consists of 16 residues. Germline V gene data show CDR1 as MNHEY and CDR2 as SVGEGT. The CDR3 DNA reads as TGTGCCAGCACCTATCGGACTGACCTAGCCAAAAACATTCAGTACTTC. It codes for CASTYRTDLAKNIQYF.

In regard to this clonotype: A single base separates this from a much larger clone, so it may be a read error. The chain employs TRBV6-5 and TRBJ1-6, with a tentative D call TRBD1 (6 bases). CDR3 size: 18 residues. The ends were cut back, 0 bases at V and 7 bases at J, with 19 bases in the middle. Germline V lookup: CDR1 MNHEY, CDR2 SVGAGI. The DNA for the CDR3 is TGTGCCAGCAGTTACTCATCGCTAGGGGGGCCTTGGAATTCACCCCTCCACTTT. It codes for CASSYSSLGGPWNSPLHF.

As regards this clonotype: A much larger clone differs from this one at a single base, so this may be a read error. The chain employs TRBV20-1 and TRBJ2-3; 9 nucleotides align to TRBD2. The CDR3 consists of 14 residues. The germline CDR1 and CDR2 sequences are DFQATT and SNEGSKA (reference sequence). The CDR3 coding sequence is TGCAATGCTAAGGGACTAGCTGGCACAGATACGCAGTATTTT. It specifies CNAKGLAGTDTQYF.

V is TRBV29-1 and J is TRBJ2-3; D remains unclear. The CDR3 covers 11 residues. Germline CDR1 reads SQVTM; CDR2 reads ANQGSEA. The CDR3: CSVRQRDTQYF. CDR3 DNA sequence: TGCAGTGTTAGACAACGAGATACGCAGTATTTT.

Concerning this clonotype itself: One end of the junction is discordant with germline, which a read error may explain. This sequence joins TRBV24-1 and TRBJ2-3, with a weak D call TRBD1 (6 bases). The CDR3 loop spans 11 amino acids. The germline gives CDR1 KGHDR, CDR2 SFDVKD. CDR3 residues: CATRDGDRRYF. Here the CDR3 DNA reads TGTGCCACCCGCGACGGAGACAGGAGGTACTTT.

To note about this clonotype: It may be a read error: a sequence one base away is much more abundant. This rearrangement joins TRBV6-2 or TRBV6-3 to TRBJ1-1, with a tentative D call TRBD1 (5 bases). CDR1 MNHEY and CDR2 SVGEGT come from the germline V gene. The CDR3 is made up of 16 amino acids. The ends were cut back, 6 bases at V and 4 bases at J, with 21 bases in the middle. The chain's CDR3 is CASSYSRDGGATEAFF. The CDR3, as DNA: TGTGCCAGCAGCTATTCCCGAGATGGGGGAGCCACTGAAGCTTTCTTT.

As for this clonotype: The missing conserved phenylalanine or tryptophan at the end of this CDR3 makes a read error likely. The chain combines TRBV6-5 with TRBJ1-1; tentatively, D is TRBD1 (5 bases). This CDR3 region has 16 residues. The germline V gene encodes CDR1 MNHEY and CDR2 SVGAGI. The V end was cut by 5 bases, the J end by 0 bases, with 16 bases between. This CDR3 is CASSRLGGNMNTEAFS. CDR3 DNA: TGTGCCAGCAGTCGCCTCGGGGGGAATATGAACACTGAAGCTTTCTCT.

There are a few counts of this clonotype. A read error is possible here, since a much larger clone lies one base away. The chain is built from TRBV29-1 and TRBJ2-3; tentative D call: TRBD2 (5 bases). V dropped 3 bases and J dropped 4 bases, with 17 bases sitting between them. The CDR3 loop spans 15 amino acids. In germline, CDR1 is SQVTM, CDR2 ANQGSEA. DNA of the CDR3: TGCAGCGTTGACCGGAGGACCGGGGTATCAGATACGCAGTATTTT. This sequence encodes CSVDRRTGVSDTQYF.

This clonotype has a single count. Sequence at one end of the junction differs from germline and may be a read error. The CDR3 DNA reads TGCGCCAGTAGCCAAGATCGGGGACTAAGAAATGGCTACACCTTC. Protein: CASSQDRGLRNGYTF. The J gene is TRBJ1-2, the V gene TRBV4-1, with D possibly matching TRBD1 (5 bases). CDR3 length: 15 amino acids. Germline V gene lookup returns CDR1 MGHRA and CDR2 YSYEKL.

This clonotype was counted only a few times. The V call is TRBV27, the J call TRBJ2-2, with 16 bases fitting TRBD2. V lost 7 bases, J lost 4 bases, and 9 bases stayed unmatched. The V gene's germline CDR1 is MNHEY and CDR2 SMNVEV (reference sequence). CDR3 length: 18 residues. In DNA form, the CDR3 reads TGTGCCAGCACCCCGGGACTAGCGGGAGGGCCGGGCACCGGGGAGCTGTTTTTT. Protein product: CASTPGLAGGPGTGELFF.

As regards this clonotype: A much more abundant neighbour one base away suggests this may be a read error. The missing conserved phenylalanine or tryptophan at the end of this CDR3 makes a read error likely. The chain carries TRBV11-2 and TRBJ2-2; TRBD2 might be the D (6 bases). Germline V CDR1 and CDR2: SGHAT, FQNNGV. The ends were cut back, 5 bases at V and 5 bases at J, with 12 bases in the middle. This CDR3 has 14 amino acids. Here the CDR3 DNA reads TGTGCCAGCAGCGTTCCCGCGGGAACCGGGGAGCTGTTTTGT. Its protein product is CASSVPAGTGELFC.

This clonotype was found a few times. The V and J genes are TRBV21-1 and TRBJ2-4; the tabulated D call, TRBD2, remains unverified against the DNA. TRBV21-1 is flagged as a pseudogene. The CDR3 spans 13 residues. The CDR3 region has the DNA TGTGCCAGCATTGGAGGGGACTTAAACATTCAGTACTTC. Protein product: CASIGGDLNIQYF.

The chain recombines TRBV20-1 with TRBJ2-1; tentatively, D is TRBD2 (5 bases). Germline-derived CDR1 and CDR2 are DFQATT and SNEGSKA (reference sequence). Trimming removed 2 bases from V and 7 bases from J, with 9 bases in between. This CDR3 contains 12 residues. The CDR3 reads CSARWTSNEQFF. CDR3 DNA sequence: TGCAGTGCTAGATGGACTTCAAATGAGCAGTTCTTC.

Points on this clonotype: A much larger clone lies one base from this, so it may be a read error. The chain couples TRBV20-1 to TRBJ2-5; D may be TRBD2 (5 bases). The length of the CDR3 is 11 residues. Germline CDR1 is DFQATT and CDR2 is SNEGSKA (reference sequence). The CDR3 here is CSTREGETQYF. The CDR3 coding sequence is TGCAGTACTAGAGAGGGTGAGACCCAGTACTTC.

Points on this clonotype: This sequence may be a read error, since a much larger clone differs from it by one base. The chain has TRBV20-1 and TRBJ2-5, with 8 bases matching TRBD2. The CDR3 length is 14 residues. Germline CDR1 is DFQATT and CDR2 is SNEGSKA (reference sequence). This CDR3 is CCARDWAGGETQYF. The CDR3 DNA reads TGCTGTGCTAGAGACTGGGCGGGAGGAGAGACCCAGTACTTC.

Concerning this clonotype: The junction departs from the called germline gene at one end, perhaps through a read error. The genes are TRBV11-3 and TRBJ2-5, with 9 bases that match TRBD1. Germline V gene lookup returns CDR1 SGHNT and CDR2 YENEEA. CDR3 size: 15 residues. The CDR3 loop reads CTSSADRGSYETQYF. In nucleotides, the CDR3 is TGTACCAGCAGCGCTGACAGGGGGTCCTATGAGACCCAGTACTTC. Full variable domain (outside the CDR3, taken from reference TRBV11-3 and TRBJ2-5): EAGVVQSPRYKIIEKKQPVAFWCNPISGHNTLYWYLQNLGQGPELLIRYENEEAVDDSQLPKDRFSAERLKGVDSTLKIQPAELGDSAVYLCTSSADRGSYETQYFGPGTRLLVL.

As for this clonotype: A read error is possible here, since a much larger clone lies one base away. This chain links TRBV6-5 with TRBJ1-5, with D perhaps matching TRBD1 (6 bases). The germline gives CDR1 MNHEY, CDR2 SVGAGI. The CDR3 consists of 13 residues. The CDR3 DNA follows: TGTGTCAGCAGACGGGGGGCTCATCAGCCCCAGCATTTT. Protein product: CVSRRGAHQPQHF.

As to this clonotype: A clone one base away is much larger, so this may be a read error. This CDR3 reads CSARWEGAWGYTF. For the CDR3, the DNA is TGCAGTGCTAGATGGGAGGGGGCGTGGGGCTACACCTTC. The rearrangement links TRBV20-1 to TRBJ1-2, with TRBD1 matching 7 bases. V was pared by 2 bases and J by 8 bases, with 8 bases of the junction left unmatched. CDR3 length: 13 residues. Germline CDR1 reads DFQATT; CDR2 reads SNEGSKA (reference sequence).

This clonotype appeared many times. This sequence joins TRBV5-4 and TRBJ2-7; D not resolved. Germline-derived CDR1 and CDR2 are SGHNT and YYREEE (reference sequence). V was shortened by 4 bases and J by 2 bases, with 10 bases between the two germline ends. The CDR3 runs to 13 residues. The chain's CDR3 is CASSNGGTYEQYF. In DNA, the CDR3 is TGTGCCAGCAGCAACGGCGGTACCTACGAGCAGTACTTC. The variable domain in full, completed from reference TRBV5-4 and TRBJ2-7, reads ETGVTQSPTHLIKTRGQQVTLRCSSQSGHNTVSWYQQALGQGPQFIFQYYREEENGRGNFPPRFSGLQFPNYSSELNVNALELDDSALYLCASSNGGTYEQYFGPGTRLTVT.

The V call is TRBV6-1, the J call TRBJ1-5; D is perhaps TRBD1 (6 bases). Germline CDR1 MNHNS, CDR2 SASEGT. The CDR3 loop spans 15 amino acids. Trimming left V 2 bases short and J 3 bases short, with 11 bases between. The CDR3 loop reads CASSESGDNNQPQHF. As DNA, the CDR3 is TGTGCCAGCAGTGAATCAGGGGACAACAATCAGCCCCAGCATTTT.

Details on this clonotype: Germline is not matched at one junction end, which may reflect a read error. The chain recombines TRBV5-4 with TRBJ2-5; 9 positions match TRBD2. Germline lookup yields CDR1 SGHNT and CDR2 YYREEE (reference sequence). There are 15 residues in the CDR3. This CDR3 reads CVSSLTAGGEETQYF. The CDR3 DNA reads TGTGTCAGCAGCTTAACAGCGGGAGGTGAGGAGACCCAGTACTTC.

This clonotype turned up a few times. This chain joins TRBV24-1 and TRBJ2-3, with unresolved D. The CDR3 covers 14 residues. V was pared by 1 base and J by 2 bases, with 6 bases between. Germline CDR1 reads KGHDR; CDR2 reads SFDVKD. CDR3 bases: TGTGCCACCAGTGATTTTCAGAACACAGATACGCAGTATTTT. Encoded protein: CATSDFQNTDTQYF.

This clonotype has a single count. The CDR3 end shows no conserved phenylalanine or tryptophan, and so a read error is likely. The rearrangement joins TRBV20-1 to TRBJ2-7; 7 nucleotides align to TRBD1. The CDR3 is 14 amino acids. Germline V gene sequence: CDR1 DFQATT, CDR2 SNEGSKA (reference sequence). J lost 2 bases, V lost 7 bases, and 11 bases had no gene match. The CDR3 nucleotides are TGCAGTGTTGATCCTGTACAGGGGCCCTACGAGCAGTACCTC. Protein: CSVDPVQGPYEQYL.

With respect to this clonotype: Its ends do not fully match the called genes, so a read error is possible. The V gene is TRBV29-1, the J gene TRBJ2-1, with 7 positions matching TRBD2. Per germline, CDR1 SQVTM and CDR2 ANQGSEA. This CDR3 spans 15 amino acids. CDR3 amino acids: CSVAGLAVSYNEEFF. Written as DNA, the CDR3 is TGTAGCGTTGCCGGCCTAGCGGTTTCCTACAATGAGGAGTTCTTC.

Regarding this clonotype: A much larger clone differs by one base, so this may be a read error. The V call is TRBV29-1, the J call TRBJ2-4; 7 bases agree with TRBD1. The germline CDR1 and CDR2 sequences are SQVTM and ANQGSEA. V was clipped by 7 bases and J by 6 bases; unmatched bases: 15. The CDR3 has 15 amino acids. The CDR3 nucleotides read TGCAGCGCCGCAGGGGGTCGATTAAACAGAAACATTCAGTACTTC. As protein: CSAAGGRLNRNIQYF. The whole variable domain, remainder taken from reference TRBV29-1 and TRBJ2-4, is SAVISQKPSRDICQRGTSLTIQCQVDSQVTMMFWYRQQPGQSLTLIATANQGSEATYESGFVIDKFPISRPNLTFSTLTVSNMSPEDSSIYLCSAAGGRLNRNIQYFGAGTRLSVL.